Following are 7 T cell receptor beta chains from one sample sequenced in a study of blood T cell repertoires in COVID-19. Libraries were prepared by immunoSEQ multiplex PCR; TCRdb keeps only in-frame clonotypes and omits some of them. The sample records 200,000 to 250,000 clones, 80% to 95% being singletons. The sample consisted of peripheral blood. The receptors shown here come from a man between 60 and 75 years old with COVID-19, enrolled during active disease.

This chain joins TRBV7-3 and TRBJ2-5, with TRBD2 matching over 8 bases. Germline CDR1 SGHTA, CDR2 FQGTGA. V shed 2 bases and J 4 bases; nucleotides not matched to a gene: 15. The CDR3 loop spans 18 amino acids. The CDR3 DNA reads TGTGCCAGCAGCTTATACGCTAGCCCAACTCGGGGGGGAGAGACCCAGTACTTC. Its protein is CASSLYASPTRGGETQYF. Looking up the rest from reference TRBV7-3 and TRBJ2-5 gives the full variable domain: GAGVSQTPSNKVTEKGKYVELRCDPISGHTALYWYRQSLGQGPEFLIYFQGTGAADDSGLPNDRFFAVRPEGSVSTLKIQRTERGDSAVYLCASSLYASPTRGGETQYFGPGTRLLVL.

There are a few counts of this clone. The chain carries TRBV5-1 and TRBJ2-7, with 8 bases that match TRBD1. Germline-derived CDR1 and CDR2 are SGHRS and YFSETQ. With V trimmed by 7 bases and J by 5 bases, 5 bases remained unmatched. CDR3 size: 12 residues. CDR3 sequence: CASGQGGDEQYF. The CDR3 DNA is TGCGCCAGCGGACAGGGAGGAGACGAGCAGTACTTC.

V gene TRBV5-6 combines with J gene TRBJ1-2; the match to TRBD1 covers 7 bases. V shed 4 bases, J shed 5 bases, and the junction held 8 bases outside the gene matches. Germline CDR1 SGHDT, CDR2 YYEEEE. The CDR3 contains 14 residues. The CDR3 reads CASSLGTDKYGYTF. The CDR3 coding sequence is TGTGCCAGCAGCCTCGGGACAGACAAATATGGCTACACCTTC.

V and J are TRBV28 and TRBJ2-2; 9 nucleotides line up with TRBD1. Germline CDR1 MDHEN, CDR2 SYDVKM. There are 14 residues in the CDR3. V lost 11 bases to trimming and J lost 0 bases; unmatched junction nucleotides: 4. CDR3 sequence: CAGQGTSNTGELFF. CDR3 sequence (DNA): TGTGCCGGACAGGGGACCTCGAACACCGGGGAGCTGTTTTTT.

The chain recombines TRBV4-2 with TRBJ2-1; D not certain. The CDR3 consists of 15 residues. Germline assignment: CDR1 LGHNA and CDR2 YNFKEQ. The ends were cut back, 1 base at V and 5 bases at J, with 12 bases in the middle. The CDR3 region is CASSQVPSSDNEQFF. The CDR3 bases are TGTGCCAGCAGCCAAGTTCCTAGTTCCGACAATGAGCAGTTCTTC.

The chain recombines TRBV10-3 with TRBJ1-2; D gene uncertain. The CDR3 runs 14 residues. Between the trimmed V and J ends, which lost 6 bases and 0 bases, there was a span of 11 bases. Germline values: CDR1 ENHRY, CDR2 SYGVKD. CDR3 residues: CAISTLIANYGYTF. CDR3 coding DNA: TGTGCCATCAGCACACTAATAGCTAACTATGGCTACACCTTC.

This chain links TRBV12-3 or TRBV12-4 with TRBJ1-2, with D perhaps matching TRBD1 (6 bases). The CDR3 runs 12 residues. V lost 6 bases, J lost 13 bases, and 18 bases lay in between. CDR3 coding DNA: TGTGCCAGCAGCCTAACACAGGGCTCGTTCACCTTC. Its protein is CASSLTQGSFTF.